This T cell receptor (beta chain) was recorded in a study of T cells in Graves' hyperthyroidism and ophthalmopathy. Study-level results: Clonotypes that were expanded in thyroid above 0.001 mostly appeared in blood too.

Stable Graves' hyperthyroidism meant no ophthalmopathy progression within 18 months. The PBMCs were taken from approximately 11 ml of fresh peripheral blood. The CDR3 regions of TCR beta were amplified from RNA transcripts. When the TCR CDR3 underwent first-round RT-PCR, the HTBI primer set was used. TCRdb reprocessed the multiplex PCR reads with MiXCR, giving one entry per CDR3 protein. The sample holds under 350,000 distinct CDR3 sequences, roughly 18% seen once. In its sample, this clonotype was seen many times. What it binds is not known. The source is a woman in her forties or fifties with Graves' hyperthyroidism. The specimen was blood.

CDR3: CASSLPQGAQETQYF. DNA for the CDR3: TGTGCCAGCAGTTTACCTCAAGGAGCCCAAGAGACCCAGTACTTC. The gene calls are TRBV28 and TRBJ2-5, with unresolved D. Germline lookup yields CDR1 MDHEN and CDR2 SYDVKM. Between the trimmed V and J ends, which lost 2 bases and 1 base, there was a span of 11 bases. The CDR3 extends over 15 amino acids. The variable domain in full, with the rest retrieved from reference TRBV28 and TRBJ2-5, is DVKVTQSSRYLVKRTGEKVFLECVQDMDHENMFWYRQDPGLGLRLIYFSYDVKMKEKGDIPEGYSVSREKKERFSLILESASTNQTSMYLCASSLPQGAQETQYFGPGTRLLVL.